This TCR beta chain was recorded in a study of shared clonotypes between healthy human individuals. CDR1 MDHEN and CDR2 SYDVKM come from the germline V gene. V was shortened by 5 bases and J by 2 bases, with 12 bases between the two germline ends. This CDR3 has 14 amino acids. Clones were sequenced by immunoSEQ multiplex PCR, and TCRdb holds only the in-frame ones, with some missing. Found here are some 450,000 clones, more than 70% of them singletons; the top ten hold 9.5% to 15%. The chain couples TRBV28 to TRBJ1-1; no clear D. This TCR came from a woman in her thirties or forties in good health. Some clones in this sample may be carry-over from other donors' samples. Sample: PBMCs. In nucleotides, the CDR3 is TGTGCCAGCAGTCTTCCCGGGTCCAACACTGAAGCTTTCTTT. Amino acid sequence: CASSLPGSNTEAFF.